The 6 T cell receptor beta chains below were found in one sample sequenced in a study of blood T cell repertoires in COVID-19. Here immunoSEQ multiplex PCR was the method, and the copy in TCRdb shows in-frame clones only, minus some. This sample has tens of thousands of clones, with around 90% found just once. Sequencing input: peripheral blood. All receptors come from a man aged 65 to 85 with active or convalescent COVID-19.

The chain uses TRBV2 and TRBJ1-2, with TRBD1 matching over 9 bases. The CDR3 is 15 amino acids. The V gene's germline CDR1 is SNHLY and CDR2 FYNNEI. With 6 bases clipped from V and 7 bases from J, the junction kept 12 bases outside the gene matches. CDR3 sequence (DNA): TGTGCCAGCAGCGAGAGACAGGGGGGTTTGGCTGGCTACACCTTC. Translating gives CASSERQGGLAGYTF.

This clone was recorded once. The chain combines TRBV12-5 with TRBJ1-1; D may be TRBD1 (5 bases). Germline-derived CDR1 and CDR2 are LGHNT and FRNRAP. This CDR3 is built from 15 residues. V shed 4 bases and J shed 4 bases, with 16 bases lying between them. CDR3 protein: CASGSARAGGTEAFF. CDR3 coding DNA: TGTGCTAGTGGTTCCGCAAGGGCGGGGGGCACTGAAGCTTTCTTT.

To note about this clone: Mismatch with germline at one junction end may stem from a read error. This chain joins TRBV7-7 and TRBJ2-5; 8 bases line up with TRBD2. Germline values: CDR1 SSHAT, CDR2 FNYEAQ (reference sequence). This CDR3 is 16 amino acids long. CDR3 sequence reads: CASSLSPRGGQETQYF. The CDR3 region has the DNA TGTGCTAGCAGCTTATCTCCTCGGGGGGGCCAAGAGACCCAGTACTTC.

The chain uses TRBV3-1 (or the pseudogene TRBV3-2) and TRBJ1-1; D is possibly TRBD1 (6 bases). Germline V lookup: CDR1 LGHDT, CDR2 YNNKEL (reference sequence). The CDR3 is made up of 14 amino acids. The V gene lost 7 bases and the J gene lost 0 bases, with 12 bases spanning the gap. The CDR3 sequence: CASTIGQMNTEAFF. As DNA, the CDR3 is TGTGCCAGCACTATCGGACAGATGAACACTGAAGCTTTCTTT.

The CDR3 sequence: CASSDLLRQGPPGAYGYTF. As DNA, the CDR3 is TGTGCCAGCAGTGATCTTTTGAGACAGGGGCCGCCTGGCGCGTATGGCTACACCTTC. The genes are TRBV6-1 and TRBJ1-2, with 8 bases aligning to TRBD1. This CDR3 has 19 residues. Germline CDR1 and CDR2: MNHNS and SASEGT. Trimming took 3 bases from V and 5 from J; bases not matched to a gene: 20.

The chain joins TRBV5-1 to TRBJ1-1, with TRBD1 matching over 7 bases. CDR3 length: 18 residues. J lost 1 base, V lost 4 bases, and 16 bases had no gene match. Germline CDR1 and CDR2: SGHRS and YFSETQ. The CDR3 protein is CASSPTGTAPMGNTEAFF. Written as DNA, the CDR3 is TGCGCCAGCAGCCCAACCGGGACAGCCCCGATGGGGAACACTGAAGCTTTCTTT.